These 20 T cell receptor beta chains share one sample of origin, sequenced in a study of beta chain features in type 1 diabetes. Findings of the study overall: The study found moderately but significantly shorter TCRB CDR3s in all four CD4+ subsets of Type 1 diabetes patients.

cDNA synthesis used the whole RNA isolate, giving expressed TCRB sequences. The table came from immunoSEQ multiplex PCR; TCRdb's copy has only in-frame clones and leaves some out. The sample has hundreds of thousands of clones, 15% seen once. Their target antigens are unknown. What was sequenced was naive CD4+ T cells from blood. These receptors came from a man younger than 35 with type 1 diabetes.

The V gene is TRBV6-5, the J gene TRBJ2-7, with 7 bases fitting TRBD1. Germline values: CDR1 MNHEY, CDR2 SVGAGI. Trimming at V came to 4 bases and at J to 5 bases, leaving 8 bases not matched to a gene. The CDR3 runs to 14 residues. The CDR3 DNA is TGTGCCAGCAGTTTCCTGACAGGGTGGGACGAGCAGTACTTC. This sequence encodes CASSFLTGWDEQYF.

The V and J genes are TRBV9 and TRBJ1-2, with a possible D match to TRBD1 (5 bases). Germline V gene lookup returns CDR1 SGDLS and CDR2 YYNGEE. V was trimmed by 6 bases and J by 2 bases, leaving 8 bases between them. This CDR3 has 12 amino acids. The CDR3, as DNA: TGTGCCAGCACGACAGACAACTATGGCTACACCTTC. Protein product: CASTTDNYGYTF.

This clone has just a few counts. The gene calls are TRBV2 and TRBJ2-3; D is ambiguous. Trimming took 2 bases from V and 1 from J, leaving 10 bases between them. CDR1 is SNHLY, CDR2 FYNNEI, per germline. This CDR3 has 15 residues. CDR3 nucleotides: TGTGCCAGCAGTGAATGGTACGGAGGCACAGATACGCAGTATTTT. Translation gives CASSEWYGGTDTQYF.

The chain is built from TRBV6-5 and TRBJ2-1; TRBD2 matches at 9 bases. Looked up from germline, CDR1 is MNHEY and CDR2 is SVGAGI. The CDR3 runs 15 residues. Trimming removed 6 bases from V and 4 bases from J; junction bases left unmatched: 7. CDR3 DNA sequence: TGTGCCAGCAGCCCGAGCGGGAGGTTATACAATGAGCAGTTCTTC. Amino acid sequence: CASSPSGRLYNEQFF.

This clone was seen a few times. This chain uses TRBV28 with TRBJ1-5, with D maybe TRBD1 (5 bases). The CDR3 runs to 14 residues. V was clipped by 4 bases and J by 5 bases, with 12 bases between them. CDR1 is MDHEN and CDR2 is SYDVKM in the germline V gene. The CDR3 DNA reads TGTGCCAGCAGTTACCCGGGGGGTTATCAGCCCCAGCATTTT. Its translation is CASSYPGGYQPQHF. Variable domain in full (rest from reference TRBV28 and TRBJ1-5): DVKVTQSSRYLVKRTGEKVFLECVQDMDHENMFWYRQDPGLGLRLIYFSYDVKMKEKGDIPEGYSVSREKKERFSLILESASTNQTSMYLCASSYPGGYQPQHFGDGTRLSIL.

This clone showed up just a few times. The chain links TRBV29-1 to TRBJ1-1; D may be TRBD1 (6 bases). Germline V gene sequence: CDR1 SQVTM, CDR2 ANQGSEA. The V gene lost 3 bases and the J gene lost 10 bases, with 18 bases spanning the gap. There are 13 residues in the CDR3. The CDR3 protein is CSVDRRGGRGAFF. In nucleotides, the CDR3 is TGCAGCGTTGATAGGAGGGGGGGCAGGGGAGCTTTCTTT. Combining the CDR3 with reference TRBV29-1 and TRBJ1-1 gives the whole variable domain SAVISQKPSRDICQRGTSLTIQCQVDSQVTMMFWYRQQPGQSLTLIATANQGSEATYESGFVIDKFPISRPNLTFSTLTVSNMSPEDSSIYLCSVDRRGGRGAFFGQGTRLTVV.

The gene calls are TRBV7-9 and TRBJ2-7; D may be TRBD2 (5 bases). V dropped 1 base and J dropped 4 bases, with 8 bases sitting between them. The CDR3 totals 13 residues. Germline V gene lookup returns CDR1 SEHNR and CDR2 FQNEAQ (reference sequence). CDR3 in amino acids: CASSLGDYYEQYF. CDR3 nucleotide sequence: TGTGCCAGCAGCTTAGGCGACTATTACGAGCAGTACTTC.

The chain links TRBV27 to TRBJ2-6, with TRBD1 matching 9 bases. The CDR3 is 18 residues long. CDR1 and CDR2 (germline): MNHEY, SMNVEV (reference sequence). With V trimmed by 1 base and J by 2 bases, 6 bases remained unmatched. The CDR3 is CASSLLGQGFTGANVLTF. CDR3 DNA sequence: TGTGCCAGCAGTTTATTGGGACAGGGTTTTACTGGGGCCAACGTCCTGACTTTC.

The chain uses TRBV28 and TRBJ1-2; D is undetermined. There are 12 residues in the CDR3. Trimming took 6 bases from V and 0 from J, leaving 5 bases between them. Germline-derived CDR1 and CDR2 are MDHEN and SYDVKM. This CDR3 is CASRPANYGYTF. CDR3 DNA sequence: TGTGCCAGCAGGCCAGCTAACTATGGCTACACCTTC.

This rearrangement joins TRBV6-1 to TRBJ1-5; tentative D call: TRBD1 (5 bases). CDR3 length: 15 amino acids. The germline gives CDR1 MNHNS, CDR2 SASEGT. The ends were cut back, 2 bases at V and 0 bases at J, with 8 bases in the middle. CDR3 region: CASSEQGYSNQPQHF. Here the CDR3 DNA reads TGTGCCAGCAGTGAACAGGGTTATAGCAATCAGCCCCAGCATTTT.

The chain couples TRBV6-5 to TRBJ2-5, with 9 bases that match TRBD2. CDR1 and CDR2 from the germline V gene are MNHEY and SVGAGI. V gave up 0 bases and J gave up 2 bases; unmatched junction bases: 4. This CDR3 is 16 amino acids long. For the CDR3, the DNA is TGTGCCAGCAGTTACTCGAGACTAGCGGCTCAAGAGACCCAGTACTTC. Translating it yields CASSYSRLAAQETQYF.

The table lists this clone with a few counts. The gene calls are TRBV11-2 and TRBJ1-2; D is unresolved. Trimming took 3 bases from V and 8 from J, leaving 13 bases between them. CDR3 length: 13 amino acids. Germline CDR1 is SGHAT and CDR2 is FQNNGV. The CDR3: CASSFSPGNGYTF. The CDR3 nucleotides read TGTGCCAGCAGCTTTTCCCCGGGAAACGGCTACACCTTC.

V gene TRBV30 combines with J gene TRBJ1-4, with D perhaps TRBD1 (6 bases). The CDR3 is 15 amino acids. The germline V and J ends were trimmed by 2 bases and 10 bases, with 20 bases remaining between them. Germline assignment: CDR1 GTSNPN and CDR2 SVGIG (reference sequence). The CDR3 sequence is CAWSPGGTKDGKLFF. In DNA, the CDR3 is TGTGCCTGGAGTCCCGGGGGGACAAAAGACGGAAAACTGTTTTTT.

The chain employs TRBV2 and TRBJ2-7; 7 nucleotides line up with TRBD1. This CDR3 has 13 residues. CDR1 is SNHLY and CDR2 is FYNNEI in the germline V gene. Unmatched junction bases numbered 6, after V lost 8 bases and J lost 2 bases. The CDR3 region is CASHRQGTYEQYF. CDR3 sequence (DNA): TGTGCCAGCCACAGACAGGGAACCTACGAGCAGTACTTC.

This clone was picked up a small number of times. The rearrangement links TRBV20-1 to TRBJ2-7; D might be TRBD1 (5 bases). The germline V gene has CDR1 DFQATT and CDR2 SNEGSKA (reference sequence). The V and J ends lost 6 bases and 4 bases respectively, with 10 bases between them. This CDR3 comprises 11 residues. The CDR3 spells CSALGHYEQYF. The CDR3 DNA reads as TGCAGTGCCCTCGGACATTACGAGCAGTACTTC.

This clone was counted a few times. V gene TRBV6-6 combines with J gene TRBJ2-2, with TRBD2 as a possible D gene (5 bases). CDR3 length: 12 amino acids. V was pared by 6 bases and J by 8 bases, with 10 bases between. Germline-derived CDR1 and CDR2 are MNHNY and SVGAGI (reference sequence). In DNA, the CDR3 is TGTGCCAGCAGGCAAGAGGGAGGGGAGCTGTTTTTT. The encoded protein is CASRQEGGELFF.

This clone was observed a few times. The chain combines TRBV20-1 with TRBJ2-1, with D maybe TRBD2 (6 bases). CDR1 and CDR2 (germline): DFQATT, SNEGSKA (reference sequence). The CDR3 has 11 residues. V gave up 3 bases and J gave up 9 bases, with 9 bases separating them. CDR3: CSASGGPEQFF. The CDR3 nucleotides read TGCAGTGCTAGCGGAGGGCCTGAGCAGTTCTTC.

This chain joins TRBV28 and TRBJ2-5; 9 bases are a match to TRBD1. V trimming: 7 bases; J trimming: 7 bases; junction bases outside the gene matches: 13. This CDR3 is built from 15 residues. Germline V gives CDR1 MDHEN, CDR2 SYDVKM. The CDR3 reads CASTTSGQGQGTQYF. CDR3 bases: TGTGCCAGCACAACCTCGGGACAGGGACAGGGGACCCAGTACTTC.

The V gene is TRBV10-2, the J gene TRBJ2-3, with 9 bases matching TRBD2. The CDR3 runs to 15 residues. V trimming: 2 bases; J trimming: 8 bases; junction bases outside the gene matches: 8. The germline CDR1 and CDR2 sequences are WSHSY and SAAADI. The CDR3 bases are TGCGCCAGCAGTGAGGGCGGGGGGGCCAGTGGTACGCAGTATTTT. This codes for CASSEGGGASGTQYF.

Note on this clone: Other nucleotide sequences from this sample produce the same CDR3. The J gene is TRBJ1-5, the V gene TRBV2; 10 bases agree with TRBD1. The J segment lost 7 bases and the V segment lost 7 bases, leaving 4 bases of the junction unmatched. CDR1 and CDR2 from the germline V gene are SNHLY and FYNNEI. The CDR3 totals 13 residues. CDR3 residues: CASTGTGDQPQHF. In nucleotides, the CDR3 is TGTGCCAGCACCGGGACAGGGGACCAGCCCCAGCATTTT. The full variable domain, with the rest looked up from reference TRBV2 and TRBJ1-5, is EPEVTQTPSHQVTQMGQEVILRCVPISNHLYFYWYRQILGQKVEFLVSFYNNEISEKSEIFDDQFSVERPDGSNFTLKIRSTKLEDSAMYFCASTGTGDQPQHFGDGTRLSIL.